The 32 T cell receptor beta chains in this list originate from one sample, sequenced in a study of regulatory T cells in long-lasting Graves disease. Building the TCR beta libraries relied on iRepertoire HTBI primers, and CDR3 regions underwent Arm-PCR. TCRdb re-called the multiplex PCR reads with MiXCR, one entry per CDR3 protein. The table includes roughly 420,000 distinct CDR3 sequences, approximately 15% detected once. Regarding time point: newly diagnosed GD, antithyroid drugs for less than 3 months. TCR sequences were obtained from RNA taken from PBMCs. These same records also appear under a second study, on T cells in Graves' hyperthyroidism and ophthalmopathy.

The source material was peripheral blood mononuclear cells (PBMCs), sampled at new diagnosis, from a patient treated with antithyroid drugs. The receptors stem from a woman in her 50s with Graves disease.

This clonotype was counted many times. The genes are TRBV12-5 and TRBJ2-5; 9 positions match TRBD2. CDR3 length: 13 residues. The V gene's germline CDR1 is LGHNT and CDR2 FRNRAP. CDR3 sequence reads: CLSGRGLEETQYF. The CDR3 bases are TGTCTTAGCGGGAGAGGGTTAGAAGAGACCCAGTACTTC.

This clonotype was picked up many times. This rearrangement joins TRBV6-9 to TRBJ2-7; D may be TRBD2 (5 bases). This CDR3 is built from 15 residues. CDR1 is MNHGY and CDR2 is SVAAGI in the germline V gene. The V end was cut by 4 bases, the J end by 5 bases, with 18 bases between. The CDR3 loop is CASSFRGLVMNEQYF. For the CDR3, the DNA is TGTGCCAGCAGTTTCCGAGGGCTAGTTATGAACGAGCAGTACTTC.

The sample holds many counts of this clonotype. CDR3 in DNA: TGCGCCAGCAGCCCCAGCCGCCCGAACACTGAAGCTTTCTTT. Translated: CASSPSRPNTEAFF. The rearrangement joins TRBV5-1 to TRBJ1-1; D is unresolved. The CDR3 covers 14 residues. Germline assignment: CDR1 SGHRS and CDR2 YFSETQ. The ends were cut back, 4 bases at V and 1 base at J, with 11 bases in the middle.

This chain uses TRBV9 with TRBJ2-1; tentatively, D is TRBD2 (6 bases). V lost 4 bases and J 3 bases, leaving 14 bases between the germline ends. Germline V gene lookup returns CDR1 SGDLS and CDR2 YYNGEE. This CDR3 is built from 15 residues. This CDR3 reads CASSLLADNYNEQFF. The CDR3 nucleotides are TGTGCCAGCAGCCTACTAGCAGATAACTACAATGAGCAGTTCTTC.

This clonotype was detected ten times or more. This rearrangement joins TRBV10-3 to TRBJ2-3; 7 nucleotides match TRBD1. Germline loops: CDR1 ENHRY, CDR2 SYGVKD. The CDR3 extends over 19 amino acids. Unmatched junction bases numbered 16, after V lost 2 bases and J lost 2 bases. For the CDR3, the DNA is TGTGCCATCAGTGAGGATACAGGGGCCCCAGGCTTAATCACAGATACGCAGTATTTT. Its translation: CAISEDTGAPGLITDTQYF.

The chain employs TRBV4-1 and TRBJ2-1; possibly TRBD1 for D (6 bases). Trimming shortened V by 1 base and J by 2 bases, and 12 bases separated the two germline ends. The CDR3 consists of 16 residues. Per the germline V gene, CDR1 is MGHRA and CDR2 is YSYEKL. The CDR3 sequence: CASSQGQDSAYNEQFF. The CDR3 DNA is TGCGCCAGCAGCCAAGGCCAGGACAGCGCCTACAATGAGCAGTTCTTC.

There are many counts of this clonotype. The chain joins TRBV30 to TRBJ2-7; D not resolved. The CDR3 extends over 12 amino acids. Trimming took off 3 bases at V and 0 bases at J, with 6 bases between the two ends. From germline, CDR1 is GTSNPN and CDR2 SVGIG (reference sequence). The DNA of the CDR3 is TGTGCCTGGAGGGGCAGCTCCTACGAGCAGTACTTC. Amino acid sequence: CAWRGSSYEQYF.

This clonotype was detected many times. The CDR3: CASSLSRYNEQFF. The CDR3 coding sequence is TGTGCCAGCAGTTTATCCCGCTACAATGAGCAGTTCTTC. The chain uses TRBV27 and TRBJ2-1; no definite D call. Looked up from germline, CDR1 is MNHEY and CDR2 is SMNVEV (reference sequence). This CDR3 region has 13 residues. The V end was cut by 0 bases, the J end by 3 bases, with 3 bases between.

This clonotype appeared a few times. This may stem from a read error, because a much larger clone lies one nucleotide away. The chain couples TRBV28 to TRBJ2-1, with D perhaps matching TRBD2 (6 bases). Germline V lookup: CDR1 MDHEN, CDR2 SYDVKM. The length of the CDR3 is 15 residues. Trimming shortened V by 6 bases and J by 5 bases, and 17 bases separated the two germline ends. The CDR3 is CASRPASATHNEQFF. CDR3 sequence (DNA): TGTGCCAGCAGGCCCGCTAGCGCGACCCACAATGAGCAGTTCTTC.

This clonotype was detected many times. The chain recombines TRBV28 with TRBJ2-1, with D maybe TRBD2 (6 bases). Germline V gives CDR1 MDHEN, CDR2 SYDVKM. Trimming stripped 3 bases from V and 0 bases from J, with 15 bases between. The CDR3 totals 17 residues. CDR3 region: CASSFREIITSYNEQFF. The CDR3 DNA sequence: TGTGCCAGCAGTTTCCGGGAGATAATAACCTCCTACAATGAGCAGTTCTTC. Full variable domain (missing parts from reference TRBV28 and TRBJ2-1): DVKVTQSSRYLVKRTGEKVFLECVQDMDHENMFWYRQDPGLGLRLIYFSYDVKMKEKGDIPEGYSVSREKKERFSLILESASTNQTSMYLCASSFREIITSYNEQFFGPGTRLTVL.

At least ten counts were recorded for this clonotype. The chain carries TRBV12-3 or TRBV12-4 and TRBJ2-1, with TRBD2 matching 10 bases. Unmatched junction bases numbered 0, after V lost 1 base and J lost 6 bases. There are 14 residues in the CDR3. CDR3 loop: CASSLVAGGNEQFF. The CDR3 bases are TGTGCCAGCAGTTTAGTAGCGGGGGGCAATGAGCAGTTCTTC.

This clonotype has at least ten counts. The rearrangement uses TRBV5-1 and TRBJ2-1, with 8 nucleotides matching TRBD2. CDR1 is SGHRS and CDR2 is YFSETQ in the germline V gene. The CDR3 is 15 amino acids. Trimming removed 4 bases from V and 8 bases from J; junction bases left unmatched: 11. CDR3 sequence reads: CASSETSVLLDEQFF. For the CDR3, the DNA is TGCGCCAGCAGCGAGACTAGCGTTTTGTTGGATGAGCAGTTCTTC.

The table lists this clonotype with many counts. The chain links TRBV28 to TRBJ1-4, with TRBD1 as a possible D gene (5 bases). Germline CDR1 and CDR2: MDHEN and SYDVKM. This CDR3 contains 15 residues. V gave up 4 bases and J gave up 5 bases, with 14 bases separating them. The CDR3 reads CASSSSGTGNEKLFF. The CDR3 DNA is TGTGCCAGCAGTTCCTCCGGGACGGGGAATGAAAAACTGTTTTTT. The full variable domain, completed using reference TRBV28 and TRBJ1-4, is DVKVTQSSRYLVKRTGEKVFLECVQDMDHENMFWYRQDPGLGLRLIYFSYDVKMKEKGDIPEGYSVSREKKERFSLILESASTNQTSMYLCASSSSGTGNEKLFFGSGTQLSVL.

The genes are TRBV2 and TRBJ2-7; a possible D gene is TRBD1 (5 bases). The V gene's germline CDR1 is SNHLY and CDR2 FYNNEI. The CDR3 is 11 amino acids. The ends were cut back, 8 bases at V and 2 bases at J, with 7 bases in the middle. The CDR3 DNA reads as TGTGCCAGCCTGACAGCCTACGAGCAGTACTTC. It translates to CASLTAYEQYF.

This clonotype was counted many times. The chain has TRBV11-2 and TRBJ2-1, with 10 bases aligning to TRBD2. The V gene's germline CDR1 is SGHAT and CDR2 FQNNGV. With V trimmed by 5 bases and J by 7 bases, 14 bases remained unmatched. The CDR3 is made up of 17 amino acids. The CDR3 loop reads CASSLRLAGTLQNEQFF. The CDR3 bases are TGTGCCAGCAGCCTTAGACTAGCGGGTACCCTTCAGAATGAGCAGTTCTTC.

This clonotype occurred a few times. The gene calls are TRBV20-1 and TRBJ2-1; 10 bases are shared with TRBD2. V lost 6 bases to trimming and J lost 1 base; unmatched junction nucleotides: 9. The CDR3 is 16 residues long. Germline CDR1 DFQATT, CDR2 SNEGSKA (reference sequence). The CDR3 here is CSARHPGLASYNEQFF. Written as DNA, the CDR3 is TGCAGTGCCAGGCATCCGGGACTAGCGTCCTACAATGAGCAGTTCTTC.

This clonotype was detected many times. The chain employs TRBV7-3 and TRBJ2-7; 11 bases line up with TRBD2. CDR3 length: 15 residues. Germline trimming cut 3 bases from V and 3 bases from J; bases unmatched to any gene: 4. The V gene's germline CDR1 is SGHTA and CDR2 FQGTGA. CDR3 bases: TGTGCCAGCAGCTTGACCGGGACTAGCGGCTACGAGCAGTACTTC. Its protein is CASSLTGTSGYEQYF.

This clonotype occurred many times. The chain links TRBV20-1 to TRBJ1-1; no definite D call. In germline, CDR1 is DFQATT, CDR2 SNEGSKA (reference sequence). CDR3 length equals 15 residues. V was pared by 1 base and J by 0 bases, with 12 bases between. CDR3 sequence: CSARVPLSMNTEAFF. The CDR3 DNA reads TGCAGTGCTAGAGTCCCGCTTTCAATGAACACTGAAGCTTTCTTT.

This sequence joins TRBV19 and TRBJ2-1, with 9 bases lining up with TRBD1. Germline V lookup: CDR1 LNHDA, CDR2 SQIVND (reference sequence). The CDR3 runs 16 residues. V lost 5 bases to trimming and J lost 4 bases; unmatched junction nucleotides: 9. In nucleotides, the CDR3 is TGTGCCAGTAGTTTCGAACAGGGGGCGCCTTACAATGAGCAGTTCTTC. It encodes CASSFEQGAPYNEQFF.

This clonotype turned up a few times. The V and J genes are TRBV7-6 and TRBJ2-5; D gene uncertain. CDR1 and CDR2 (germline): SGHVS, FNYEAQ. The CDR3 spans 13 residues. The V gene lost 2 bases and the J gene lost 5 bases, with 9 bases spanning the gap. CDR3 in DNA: TGTGCCAGCAGCTTAATCGCTGGTGAGACCCAGTACTTC. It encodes CASSLIAGETQYF.

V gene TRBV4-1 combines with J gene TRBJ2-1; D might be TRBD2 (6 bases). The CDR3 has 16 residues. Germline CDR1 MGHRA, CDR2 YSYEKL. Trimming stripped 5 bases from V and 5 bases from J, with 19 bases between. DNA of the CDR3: TGCGCCAGCAGCTCAAACGGTCGGGAGCGGAACAATGAGCAGTTCTTC. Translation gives CASSSNGRERNNEQFF.

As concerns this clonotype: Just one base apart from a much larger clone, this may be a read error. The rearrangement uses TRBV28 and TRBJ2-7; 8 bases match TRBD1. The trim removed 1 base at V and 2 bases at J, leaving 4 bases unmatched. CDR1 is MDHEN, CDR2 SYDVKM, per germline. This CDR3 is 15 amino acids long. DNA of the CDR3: TGTGCCAGCAGTTTATCGAGACAGGGGCCCTACGAGCAGTACTTC. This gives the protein CASSLSRQGPYEQYF.

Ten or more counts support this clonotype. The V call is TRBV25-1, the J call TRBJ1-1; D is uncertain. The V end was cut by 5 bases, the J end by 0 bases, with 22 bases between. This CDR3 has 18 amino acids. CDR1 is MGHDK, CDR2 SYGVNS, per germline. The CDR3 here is CASSPHLGRYGMNTEAFF. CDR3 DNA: TGTGCCAGCAGTCCCCACCTCGGACGGTATGGCATGAACACTGAAGCTTTCTTT. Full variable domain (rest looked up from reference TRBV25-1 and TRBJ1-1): EADIYQTPRYLVIGTGKKITLECSQTMGHDKMYWYQQDPGMELHLIHYSYGVNSTEKGDLSSESTVSRIRTEHFPLTLESARPSHTSQYLCASSPHLGRYGMNTEAFFGQGTRLTVV.

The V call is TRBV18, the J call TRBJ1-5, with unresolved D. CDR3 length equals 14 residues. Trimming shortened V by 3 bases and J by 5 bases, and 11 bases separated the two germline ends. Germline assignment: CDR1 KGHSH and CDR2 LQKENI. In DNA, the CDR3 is TGTGCCAGCTCACCGATCAGGATCGATCAGCCCCAGCATTTT. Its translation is CASSPIRIDQPQHF.

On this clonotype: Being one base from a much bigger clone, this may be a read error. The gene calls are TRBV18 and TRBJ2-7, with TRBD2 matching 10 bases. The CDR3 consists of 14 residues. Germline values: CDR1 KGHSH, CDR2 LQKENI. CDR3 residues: CAGSPLAGGYEQYF. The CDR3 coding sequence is TGTGCCGGCTCACCGTTAGCGGGAGGTTACGAGCAGTACTTC.

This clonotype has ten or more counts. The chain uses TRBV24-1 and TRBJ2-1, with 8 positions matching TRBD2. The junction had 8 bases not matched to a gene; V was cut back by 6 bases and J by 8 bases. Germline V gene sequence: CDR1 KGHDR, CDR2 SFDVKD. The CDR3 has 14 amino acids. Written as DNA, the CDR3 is TGTGCCACCAGTACTAGCGGCGGGGACGATGAGCAGTTCTTC. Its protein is CATSTSGGDDEQFF.

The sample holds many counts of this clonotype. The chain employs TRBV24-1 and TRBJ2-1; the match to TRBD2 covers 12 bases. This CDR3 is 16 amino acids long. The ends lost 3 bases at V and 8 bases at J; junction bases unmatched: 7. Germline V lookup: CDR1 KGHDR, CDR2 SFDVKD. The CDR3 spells CATSDPGLAGYDEQFF. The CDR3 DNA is TGTGCCACCAGTGATCCGGGACTAGCGGGTTATGATGAGCAGTTCTTC.

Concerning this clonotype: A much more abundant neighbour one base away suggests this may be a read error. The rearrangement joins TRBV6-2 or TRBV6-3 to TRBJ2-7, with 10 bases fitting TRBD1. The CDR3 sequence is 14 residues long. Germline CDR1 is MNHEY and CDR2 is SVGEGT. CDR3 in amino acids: CASSDRQGADERYF. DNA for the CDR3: TGTGCCAGCAGCGATCGACAGGGGGCGGACGAGCGGTACTTC.

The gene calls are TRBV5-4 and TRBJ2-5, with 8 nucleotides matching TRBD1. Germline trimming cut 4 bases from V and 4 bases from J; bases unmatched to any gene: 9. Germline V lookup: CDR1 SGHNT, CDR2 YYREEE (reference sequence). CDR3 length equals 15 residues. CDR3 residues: CASSRLDRGGETQYF. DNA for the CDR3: TGTGCCAGCAGCCGCCTAGACAGGGGTGGAGAGACCCAGTACTTC.

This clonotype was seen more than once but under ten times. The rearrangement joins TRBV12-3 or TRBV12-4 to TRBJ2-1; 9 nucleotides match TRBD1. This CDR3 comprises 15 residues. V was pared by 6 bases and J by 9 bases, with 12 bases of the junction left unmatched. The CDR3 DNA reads TGTGCCAGCAGCCGACGCCGGGACAGGGCGGTTGAGCAGTTCTTC. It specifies CASSRRRDRAVEQFF.

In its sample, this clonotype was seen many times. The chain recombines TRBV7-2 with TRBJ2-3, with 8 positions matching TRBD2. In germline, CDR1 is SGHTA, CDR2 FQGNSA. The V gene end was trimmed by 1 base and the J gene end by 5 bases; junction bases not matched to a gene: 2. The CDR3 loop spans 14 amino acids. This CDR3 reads CASSLVAGGDTQYF. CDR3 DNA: TGTGCCAGCAGCTTAGTTGCGGGAGGAGATACGCAGTATTTT.

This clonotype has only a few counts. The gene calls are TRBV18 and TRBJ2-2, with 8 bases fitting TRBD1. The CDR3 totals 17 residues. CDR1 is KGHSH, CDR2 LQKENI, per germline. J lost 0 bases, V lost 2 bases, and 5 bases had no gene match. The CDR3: CASSPDRGFANTGELFF. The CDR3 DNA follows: TGTGCCAGCTCACCAGACAGGGGATTTGCGAACACCGGGGAGCTGTTTTTT.